This is a list of T cell receptor beta chains from one sample in a study of shared clonotypes between healthy human individuals. Sequenced by immunoSEQ multiplex PCR; TCRdb stores in-frame clones only, minus some. The sample has hundreds of thousands of clones, about 96% seen once. Specimen: naive CD8+ T cells sorted from blood. The receptors shown here come from a woman aged 30 to 39 in good health. Each CDR3 is given with its conserved first and last residue. The D gene is left open where the match is weak. Clone size is not always given. Where it is, it says once, few, many or a class for expanded clones.

abundance	v_gene	d_gene	len	j_gene	CDR3aa	CDR3nt
.	TRBV29-1	.	11	TRBJ2-7	CSVERGYEQYF	TGCAGCGTTGAGAGGGGTTATGAGCAGTACTTC
.	TRBV7-8	.	15	TRBJ1-2	CASSLWKGEGYGYTF	TGTGCCAGCAGCTTGTGGAAGGGGGAGGGCTATGGCTACACCTTC
.	TRBV28	.	14	TRBJ2-3	CASSPPISTDTQYF	TGTGCCAGCAGTCCCCCGATTAGCACAGATACGCAGTATTTT
.	TRBV28	.	14	TRBJ2-7	CASRPILFSYEQYF	TGTGCCAGCCGTCCGATACTGTTCTCCTACGAGCAGTACTTC
.	TRBV5-1	TRBD1	15	TRBJ2-7	CASSFTGTGNYEQYF	TGCGCCAGCAGCTTTACCGGGACAGGGAACTACGAGCAGTACTTC
.	TRBV13	.	16	TRBJ2-7	CASSPDGTGRAYEQYF	TGTGCCAGCAGCCCCGATGGGACGGGAAGGGCCTACGAGCAGTACTTC
.	TRBV13	.	12	TRBJ2-3	CASSLRGDTQYF	TGTGCCAGCAGCTTGCGAGGAGATACGCAGTATTTT
.	TRBV21-1	.	14	TRBJ2-7	CASSKKLAGYEQYF	TGTGCCAGCAGCAAAAAACTAGCGGGCTACGAGCAGTACTTC
.	TRBV7-6	.	18	TRBJ2-3	CASSSSRGGAGPTNTQYF	TGTGCCAGCAGCTCTTCAAGGGGGGGAGCTGGACCGACCAATACGCAGTATTTT
.	TRBV19	.	14	TRBJ2-7	CASRQDSPSYEQYF	TGTGCCAGCCGCCAGGACAGCCCCTCCTACGAGCAGTACTTC
.	TRBV15	TRBD2	16	TRBJ2-1	CATNIVAGGPDNEQFF	TGTGCCACCAACATCGTAGCGGGAGGGCCCGACAATGAGCAGTTCTTC
.	TRBV9	.	11	TRBJ2-7	CASSKGYEQYF	TGTGCCAGCAGCAAGGGGTACGAGCAGTACTTC
.	TRBV28	.	11	TRBJ1-1	CASSLGGHDLF	TGTGCCAGCAGTTTGGGGGGACACGATCTTTTT
.	TRBV5-6	.	14	TRBJ1-1	CASSLGQSVPEAFF	TGTGCCAGCAGCTTGGGACAGTCAGTACCTGAAGCTTTCTTT
.	TRBV21-1	.	16	TRBJ1-2	CASSKFSGGVNYGYTF	TGTGCCAGCAGCAAATTCTCAGGGGGCGTCAACTATGGCTACACCTTC
.	TRBV5-5	TRBD1	14	TRBJ2-5	CASSFDREQETQYF	TGTGCCAGCAGCTTCGACAGGGAACAAGAGACCCAGTACTTC
.	TRBV7-8	.	14	TRBJ1-1	CASSFYGLDTEAFF	TGTGCCAGCAGCTTTTACGGTCTGGACACTGAAGCTTTCTTT
once	TRBV25-1	.	13	TRBJ2-2	CASRRGRSGELFF	TGTGCCAGCCGCCGGGGTCGGTCCGGGGAGCTGTTTTTT
.	TRBV18	TRBD2	15	TRBJ2-1	CASSPPRGDYNEQFF	TGTGCCAGCTCACCACCGCGGGGGGACTACAATGAGCAGTTCTTC
.	TRBV4-1	TRBD2	15	TRBJ2-7	CASSQTGLAGYEQYF	TGCGCCAGCAGCCAAACGGGACTAGCGGGCTACGAGCAGTACTTC
.	TRBV9	TRBD1	16	TRBJ2-5	CASSAGQVLYQETQYF	TGTGCCAGCAGCGCGGGACAGGTTTTGTACCAAGAGACCCAGTACTTC
.	TRBV5-6	.	13	TRBJ1-5	CASSLWGAEPQHF	TGTGCCAGCAGCTTGTGGGGGGCTGAGCCCCAGCATTTT
.	TRBV5-1	.	14	TRBJ2-7	CASSLGAGDYEQYF	TGCGCCAGCAGCTTGGGGGCAGGGGACTACGAGCAGTACTTC
.	TRBV19	TRBD1	16	TRBJ2-2	CASSRQGWGASGELFF	TGTGCCAGTAGCCGACAGGGTTGGGGTGCCTCCGGGGAGCTGTTTTTT
.	TRBV6-6	.	15	TRBJ2-1	CASSYPGEWANEQFF	TGTGCCAGCAGTTACCCGGGGGAATGGGCCAATGAGCAGTTCTTC
.	TRBV7-9	TRBD1	14	TRBJ2-5	CASSAGTAQETQYF	TGTGCCAGCAGCGCAGGGACAGCCCAAGAGACCCAGTACTTC
.	TRBV5-1	.	13	TRBJ2-1	CASSLAAEYEQFF	TGCGCCAGCAGCTTGGCGGCGGAATATGAGCAGTTCTTC
.	TRBV28	.	13	TRBJ1-4	CASSLFGSGKLFF	.
.	TRBV27	TRBD2	16	TRBJ2-1	CASSPLGAGGHNEQFF	TGTGCCAGCAGTCCGCTTGGGGCGGGAGGGCACAATGAGCAGTTCTTC
once	TRBV27	TRBD1	17	TRBJ2-7	CASSSTDRRDRGYEQYF	TGTGCCAGCAGTAGCACCGACCGCCGGGACAGGGGATACGAGCAGTACTTC
once	TRBV27	.	14	TRBJ1-5	CASSPHSSNQPQHF	TGTGCCAGCAGTCCTCACAGCAGCAATCAGCCCCAGCATTTT
.	TRBV6-4	.	12	TRBJ2-1	CASSDWGDEQFF	TGTGCCAGCAGTGACTGGGGGGATGAGCAGTTCTTC
.	TRBV13	.	12	TRBJ1-2	CASSSQGDGYTF	TGTGCCAGCAGCTCACAGGGAGATGGCTACACCTTC
.	TRBV9	.	13	TRBJ2-1	CASSWGELNEQFF	TGTGCCAGCTCCTGGGGGGAGCTGAATGAGCAGTTCTTC
.	TRBV7-9	.	15	TRBJ2-3	CASSPADGSLDTQYF	TGTGCCAGCAGCCCCGCTGACGGGAGCCTTGATACGCAGTATTTT
once	TRBV5-1	TRBD2	17	TRBJ2-1	CASSAGRLTSGSNEQFF	TGCGCCAGCAGCGCCGGTCGATTGACTAGCGGGAGCAATGAGCAGTTCTTC
.	TRBV5-1	TRBD1	21	TRBJ2-7	CASRKDTSEERTGVLFYEQYF	TGCGCCAGCAGAAAAGATACGTCCGAGGAGCGGACAGGGGTACTCTTCTACGAGCAGTACTTC
.	TRBV4-2	TRBD1	17	TRBJ1-2	CASSQVLRDRGGYGYTF	TGTGCCAGCAGCCAAGTCCTGAGGGACAGGGGGGGCTATGGCTACACCTTC
.	TRBV7-3	.	13	TRBJ2-1	CASSWDQYNEQFF	TGTGCCAGCAGCTGGGACCAATACAATGAGCAGTTCTTC
.	TRBV5-4	.	15	TRBJ2-1	CASSLAESSYNEQFF	TGTGCCAGCAGCTTGGCGGAGAGCTCCTACAATGAGCAGTTCTTC
.	TRBV27	TRBD2	14	TRBJ2-1	CASSVGGSYNEQFF	TGTGCCAGCAGCGTGGGGGGGTCCTACAATGAGCAGTTCTTC
.	TRBV7-9	TRBD1	15	TRBJ2-7	CASSLGWDRSYEQYF	TGTGCCAGCAGCTTAGGCTGGGACAGGTCCTACGAGCAGTACTTC
.	TRBV5-4	.	15	TRBJ2-7	CASSSGDRISYEQYF	TGTGCCAGCAGCTCGGGGGACAGAATTTCCTACGAGCAGTACTTC